The text below deals with one TCR beta chain. The CDR3 is 19 amino acids. V trimming: 4 bases; J trimming: 0 bases; junction bases outside the gene matches: 8. The germline CDR1 and CDR2 sequences are SGHTA and FQGTGA. In terms of age and location, participants ranged from about 18 to 95 years and lived in roughly 22 US areas. Which cohort a participant joined came from the clinical history participants gave. The data belong to a study of blood T cell repertoires in COVID-19. As for the study in general: Spain, Italy and the United States supplied samples that represented acute and convalescent COVID-19.

Source study methods: Estimation of nucleated cell counts was performed using reference gene primer amplification. Assay: immunoSEQ multiplex PCR; the TCRdb copy retains only in-frame clones and omits some. D and trimming were read from the DNA, whereas the V and J calls and clone size are those reported in that table. The table lists approximately 150,000 clones, roughly 80% of them singletons. The TCR originated in a woman aged 40 to 50 with acute COVID-19. The V call is TRBV7-3, the J call TRBJ2-1; 14 bases agree with TRBD2. Source material: PBMCs or T cells enriched from blood (not recorded which). The CDR3 reads CASSSPGTSGRGSYNEQFF. The CDR3 DNA follows: TGTGCCAGCAGCTCACCCGGGACTAGCGGGAGAGGCTCCTACAATGAGCAGTTCTTC. Variable domain in full (rest from reference TRBV7-3 and TRBJ2-1): GAGVSQTPSNKVTEKGKYVELRCDPISGHTALYWYRQSLGQGPEFLIYFQGTGAADDSGLPNDRFFAVRPEGSVSTLKIQRTERGDSAVYLCASSSPGTSGRGSYNEQFFGPGTRLTVL.